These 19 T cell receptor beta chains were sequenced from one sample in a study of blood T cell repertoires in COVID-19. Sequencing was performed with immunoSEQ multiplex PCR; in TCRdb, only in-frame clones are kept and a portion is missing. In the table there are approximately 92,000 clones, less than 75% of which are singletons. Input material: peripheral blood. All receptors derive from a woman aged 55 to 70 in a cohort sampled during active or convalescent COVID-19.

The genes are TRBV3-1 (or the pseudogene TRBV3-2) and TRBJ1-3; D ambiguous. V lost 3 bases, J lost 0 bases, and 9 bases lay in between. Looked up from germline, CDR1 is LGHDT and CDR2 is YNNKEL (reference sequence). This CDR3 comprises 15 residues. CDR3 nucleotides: TGTGCCAGCAGCCAGCTTACCTACTCTGGAAACACCATATATTTT. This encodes CASSQLTYSGNTIYF.

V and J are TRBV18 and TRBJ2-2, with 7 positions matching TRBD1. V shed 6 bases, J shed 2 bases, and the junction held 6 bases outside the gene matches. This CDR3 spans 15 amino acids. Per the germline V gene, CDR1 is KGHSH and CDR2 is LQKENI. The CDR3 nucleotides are TGTGCCAGCTCCCCCCGACAGGGAAACACCGGGGAGCTGTTTTTT. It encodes CASSPRQGNTGELFF. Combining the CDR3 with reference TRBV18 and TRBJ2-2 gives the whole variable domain NAGVMQNPRHLVRRRGQEARLRCSPMKGHSHVYWYRQLPEEGLKFMVYLQKENIIDESGMPKERFSAEFPKEGPSILRIQQVVRGDSAAYFCASSPRQGNTGELFFGEGSRLTVL.

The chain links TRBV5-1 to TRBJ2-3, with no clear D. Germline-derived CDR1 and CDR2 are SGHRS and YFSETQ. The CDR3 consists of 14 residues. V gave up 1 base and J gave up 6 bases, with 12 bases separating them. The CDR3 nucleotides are TGCGCCAGCAGCTTGACCCCCGGTGTGGATACGCAGTATTTT. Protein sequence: CASSLTPGVDTQYF.

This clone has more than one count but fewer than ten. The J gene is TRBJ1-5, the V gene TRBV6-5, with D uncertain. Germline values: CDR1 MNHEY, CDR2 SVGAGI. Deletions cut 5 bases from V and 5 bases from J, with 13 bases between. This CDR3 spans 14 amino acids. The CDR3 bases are TGTGCCAGCAGTACAGTGGCCGATTATCAGCCCCAGCATTTT. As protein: CASSTVADYQPQHF.

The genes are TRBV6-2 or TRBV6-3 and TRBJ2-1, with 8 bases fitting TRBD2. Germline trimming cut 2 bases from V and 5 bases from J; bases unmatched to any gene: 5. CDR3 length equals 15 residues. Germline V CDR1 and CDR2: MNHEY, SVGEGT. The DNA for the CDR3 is TGTGCCAGCAGTTACCTCGGGGGGGCTAACAATGAGCAGTTCTTC. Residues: CASSYLGGANNEQFF.

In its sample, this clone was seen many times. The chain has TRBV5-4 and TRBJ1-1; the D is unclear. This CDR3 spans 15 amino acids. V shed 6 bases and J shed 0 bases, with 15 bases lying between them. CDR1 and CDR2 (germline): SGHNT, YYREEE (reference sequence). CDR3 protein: CASTPTTGMNTEAFF. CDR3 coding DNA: TGTGCCAGCACCCCGACGACGGGAATGAACACTGAAGCTTTCTTT.

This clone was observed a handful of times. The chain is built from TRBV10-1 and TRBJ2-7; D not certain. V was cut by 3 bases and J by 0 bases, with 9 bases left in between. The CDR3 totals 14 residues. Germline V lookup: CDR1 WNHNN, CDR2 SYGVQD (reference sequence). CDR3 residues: CASSDGGSSYEQYF. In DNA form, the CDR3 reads TGCGCCAGCAGTGACGGCGGTAGCTCCTACGAGCAGTACTTC.

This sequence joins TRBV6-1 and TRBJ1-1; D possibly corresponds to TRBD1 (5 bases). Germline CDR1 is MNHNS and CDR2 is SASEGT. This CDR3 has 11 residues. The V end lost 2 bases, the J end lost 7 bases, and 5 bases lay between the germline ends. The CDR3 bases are TGTGCCAGCAGTGAAAGGGGTGAAGCTTTCTTT. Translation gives CASSERGEAFF.

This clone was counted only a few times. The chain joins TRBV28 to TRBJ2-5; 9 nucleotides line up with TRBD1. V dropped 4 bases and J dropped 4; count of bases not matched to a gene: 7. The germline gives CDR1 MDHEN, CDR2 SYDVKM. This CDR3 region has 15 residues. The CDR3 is CASSSTGGWGETQYF. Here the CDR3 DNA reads TGTGCCAGCAGTTCGACAGGGGGATGGGGAGAGACCCAGTACTTC.

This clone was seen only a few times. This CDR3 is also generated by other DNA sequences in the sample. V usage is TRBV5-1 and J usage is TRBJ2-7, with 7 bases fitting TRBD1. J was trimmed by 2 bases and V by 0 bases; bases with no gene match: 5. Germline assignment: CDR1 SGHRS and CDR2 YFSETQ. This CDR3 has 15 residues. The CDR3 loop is CASSLAPGQTYEQYF. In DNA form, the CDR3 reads TGCGCCAGCAGCTTGGCCCCGGGACAGACCTACGAGCAGTACTTC.

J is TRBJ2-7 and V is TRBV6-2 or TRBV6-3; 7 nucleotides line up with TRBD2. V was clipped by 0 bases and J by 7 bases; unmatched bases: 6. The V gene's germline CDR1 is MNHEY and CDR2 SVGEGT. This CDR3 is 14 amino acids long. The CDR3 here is CASSYSRGVGEQYF. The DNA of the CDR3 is TGTGCCAGCAGTTACTCACGGGGGGTCGGGGAGCAGTACTTC.

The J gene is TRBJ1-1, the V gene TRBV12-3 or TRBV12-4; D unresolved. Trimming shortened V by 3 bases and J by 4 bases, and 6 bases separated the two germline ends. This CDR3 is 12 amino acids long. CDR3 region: CASSLAVTEAFF. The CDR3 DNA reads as TGTGCCAGCAGTTTGGCGGTCACTGAAGCTTTCTTT.

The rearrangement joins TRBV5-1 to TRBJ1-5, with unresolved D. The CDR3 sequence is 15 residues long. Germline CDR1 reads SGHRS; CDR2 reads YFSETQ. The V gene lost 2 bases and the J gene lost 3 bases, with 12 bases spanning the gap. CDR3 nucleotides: TGCGCCAGCAGCTTTGACGCAGGTGCCAATCAGCCCCAGCATTTT. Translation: CASSFDAGANQPQHF.

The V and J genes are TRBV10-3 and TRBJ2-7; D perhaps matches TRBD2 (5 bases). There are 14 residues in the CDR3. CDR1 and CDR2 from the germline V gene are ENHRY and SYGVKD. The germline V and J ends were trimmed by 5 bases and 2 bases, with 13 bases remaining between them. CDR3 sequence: CAISLRTGTYEQYF. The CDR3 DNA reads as TGTGCCATCAGTCTCAGGACCGGGACCTACGAGCAGTACTTC.

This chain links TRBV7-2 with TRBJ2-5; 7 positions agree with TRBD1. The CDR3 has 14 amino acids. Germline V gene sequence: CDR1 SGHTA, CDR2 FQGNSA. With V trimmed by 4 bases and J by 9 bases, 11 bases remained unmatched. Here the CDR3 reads CASSSTGLGLSQYF. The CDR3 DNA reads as TGTGCCAGCAGCTCGACAGGGCTAGGCCTTTCCCAGTACTTC.

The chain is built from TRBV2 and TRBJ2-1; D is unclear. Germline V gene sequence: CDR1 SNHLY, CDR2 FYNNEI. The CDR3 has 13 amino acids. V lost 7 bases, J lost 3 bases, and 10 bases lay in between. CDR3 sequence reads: CASKSRLYNEQFF. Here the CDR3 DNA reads TGTGCCAGCAAGTCTAGACTCTACAATGAGCAGTTCTTC.

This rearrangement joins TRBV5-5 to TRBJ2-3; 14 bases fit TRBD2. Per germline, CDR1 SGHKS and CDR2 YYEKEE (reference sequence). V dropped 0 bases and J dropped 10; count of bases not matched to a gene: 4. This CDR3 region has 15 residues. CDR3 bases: TGTGCCAGCAGCTTGGGGACTAGCGGGGGGTTTTCGCAGTATTTT. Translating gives CASSLGTSGGFSQYF. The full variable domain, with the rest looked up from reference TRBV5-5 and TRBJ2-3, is DAGVTQSPTHLIKTRGQQVTLRCSPISGHKSVSWYQQVLGQGPQFIFQYYEKEERGRGNFPDRFSARQFPNYSSELNVNALLLGDSALYLCASSLGTSGGFSQYFGPGTRLTVL.

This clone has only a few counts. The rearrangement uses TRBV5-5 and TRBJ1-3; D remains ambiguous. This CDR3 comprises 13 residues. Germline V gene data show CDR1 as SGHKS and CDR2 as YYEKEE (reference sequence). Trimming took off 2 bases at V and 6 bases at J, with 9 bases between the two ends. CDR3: CASSLREPNTIYF. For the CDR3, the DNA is TGTGCCAGCAGCTTACGAGAGCCAAACACCATATATTTT.

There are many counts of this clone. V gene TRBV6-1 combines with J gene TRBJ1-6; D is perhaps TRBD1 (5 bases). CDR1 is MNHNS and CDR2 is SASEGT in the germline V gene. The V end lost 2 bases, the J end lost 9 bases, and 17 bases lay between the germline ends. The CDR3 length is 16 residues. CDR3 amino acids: CASSERPGGGGSPLHF. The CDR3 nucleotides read TGTGCCAGCAGTGAAAGACCCGGTGGGGGGGGTTCACCCCTCCACTTT.